This T cell receptor beta chain originates from a study of OX40 agonist ivuxolimab in advanced cancers. On the study more broadly: The diagnoses of dose-escalation patients were hepatocellular carcinoma, melanoma, renal cell or head and neck cancer.

With respect to this clone: The antigen remains unidentified.

General study findings and limits: The study observed clonal expansion of CD4+ and CD8+ blood T cells by week 6 at 0.1 to 3.0 mg/kg. CD8+ T cells averaged more expanded clones than CD4+.

This CDR3 has 14 amino acids. Trimming removed 3 bases at V and 5 bases at J, with 11 bases between. Germline assignment: CDR1 LNHDA and CDR2 SQIVND (reference sequence). The protocol was immunoSEQ multiplex PCR, while the TCRdb copy is restricted to in-frame clones and leaves out a portion. The sample contains tens of thousands of clones, about 88% of which appear only once. The input for sequencing was CD4+ or CD8+ T cells sorted from blood, taken in a trial of the OX40 agonist ivuxolimab. The chain recombines TRBV19 with TRBJ1-5, with D uncertain. This clonotype originated in an adult with an advanced solid tumor such as melanoma, head and neck, liver or kidney cancer. The CDR3 is CASSMRDTHQPQHF. The CDR3 DNA is TGTGCCAGTAGTATGCGTGACACCCATCAGCCCCAGCATTTT.